Below are 9 T cell receptor beta chains sequenced from a single sample in a study of blood T cell repertoires in COVID-19. The data were produced by immunoSEQ multiplex PCR, yet TCRdb's version contains in-frame clones alone and is incomplete. The table records under 35,000 clones, 91% of them present only once. The sample was peripheral blood. These receptor sequences come from a human donor in a cohort sampled during active COVID-19.

This clone was found once. The chain links TRBV18 to TRBJ1-5; unclear D gene. This CDR3 region has 14 residues. V shed 2 bases and J shed 4 bases, with 9 bases lying between them. Germline loops: CDR1 KGHSH, CDR2 LQKENI. CDR3 nucleotides: TGTGCCAGCTCACCAACGGGAGTGAATCAGCCCCAGCATTTT. This sequence encodes CASSPTGVNQPQHF.

The table lists this clone with a count of one. The J gene is TRBJ2-1, the V gene TRBV12-3 or TRBV12-4; D may be TRBD2 (5 bases). The V gene lost 6 bases and the J gene lost 9 bases, with 9 bases spanning the gap. The CDR3 sequence is 11 residues long. Written as DNA, the CDR3 is TGTGCCAGCAGCTACCGGGGTGAGCAGTTCTTC. It codes for CASSYRGEQFF.

V is TRBV30 and J is TRBJ1-1, with D possibly being TRBD1 (6 bases). Looked up from germline, CDR1 is GTSNPN and CDR2 is SVGIG (reference sequence). V dropped 3 bases and J dropped 4 bases, with 12 bases sitting between them. CDR3 length: 13 residues. CDR3 nucleotide sequence: TGTGCCTGGAGCGCGCAAGGGGGCACTGAAGCTTTCTTT. Protein: CAWSAQGGTEAFF.

The rearrangement joins TRBV5-1 to TRBJ2-1, with D perhaps matching TRBD1 (8 bases). The CDR3 covers 16 residues. Germline V CDR1 and CDR2: SGHRS, YFSETQ. V was cut by 4 bases and J by 7 bases, with 21 bases left in between. The CDR3, as DNA: TGCGCCAGCAGCCCGCGGGGGCAGGGGGCTGAGAATGAGCAGTTCTTC. Translation gives CASSPRGQGAENEQFF.

This chain uses TRBV27 with TRBJ1-2, with TRBD1 as a possible D gene (6 bases). CDR1 is MNHEY and CDR2 is SMNVEV in the germline V gene (reference sequence). This CDR3 comprises 14 residues. Trimming removed 5 bases from V and 5 bases from J, with 15 bases in between. The chain's CDR3 is CASSISGVEYGYTF. Written as DNA, the CDR3 is TGTGCCAGCAGTATCTCAGGGGTGGAGTATGGCTACACCTTC.

The genes are TRBV10-3 and TRBJ2-1; D may be TRBD2 (6 bases). V lost 4 bases and J lost 0, with 16 bases in between. This CDR3 has 17 residues. CDR1 is ENHRY, CDR2 SYGVKD, per germline. CDR3 nucleotides: TGTGCCATCAGTGGTACCCTGCGGGGTTCCTCCTACAATGAGCAGTTCTTC. Translated, it gives CAISGTLRGSSYNEQFF.

This clone was detected a few times. The chain links TRBV2 to TRBJ1-5, with D unclear. V lost 4 bases to trimming and J lost 0 bases, with 7 bases between them. The CDR3 covers 14 residues. Germline CDR1 is SNHLY and CDR2 is FYNNEI. The CDR3 spells CASSAEGSNQPQHF. The CDR3 DNA sequence: TGTGCCAGCAGTGCCGAGGGTAGCAATCAGCCCCAGCATTTT.

The chain has TRBV4-1 and TRBJ1-5; a possible D gene is TRBD1 (5 bases). Germline lookup yields CDR1 MGHRA and CDR2 YSYEKL. This CDR3 is built from 14 residues. Trimming cost V 0 bases and J 7 bases, with 10 bases left between them. CDR3 protein: CASSQEMGGQPQHF. The CDR3 nucleotides are TGCGCCAGCAGCCAAGAGATGGGGGGGCAGCCCCAGCATTTT.

V is TRBV5-1 and J is TRBJ1-4; no clear D. The CDR3 extends over 13 amino acids. V was pared by 0 bases and J by 8 bases, with 8 bases between. The germline gives CDR1 SGHRS, CDR2 YFSETQ. The CDR3 nucleotides read TGCGCCAGCAGCTTGGGTCCCGCGGAAAAACTGTTTTTT. Translation gives CASSLGPAEKLFF.